This T cell receptor (beta chain) is drawn from a study of blood T cell repertoires in COVID-19. Study in general: Donors in the United States, Italy and Spain gave samples during acute or convalescent COVID-19.

This CDR3 is 11 amino acids long. Germline V gene data show CDR1 as LNHDA and CDR2 as SQIVND (reference sequence). V was cut by 3 bases and J by 8 bases, with 7 bases left in between. In terms of age and location, participants ranged from roughly 18 to 90 years and lived in 24 US areas. Allocation to cohorts depended on clinical history reported by the participants. Original processing notes: Counts of nucleated cells, estimated from reference gene primer amplification, were obtained. Produced via immunoSEQ multiplex PCR; TCRdb's table is partial and in-frame only. For V, J and clone size, that table is used; D and trimming come from the DNA. The table lists 250,000 or so clones, 85% to 95% of them singletons.

This sequence joins TRBV19 and TRBJ1-1; D is unclear. The sample comprised PBMCs or T cells enriched from blood (not recorded which). This TCR was recovered from a man aged 40-55 years who had been exposed to COVID-19. The CDR3 reads CASSIHQEAFF. CDR3 bases: TGTGCCAGTAGTATCCATCAGGAAGCTTTCTTT.